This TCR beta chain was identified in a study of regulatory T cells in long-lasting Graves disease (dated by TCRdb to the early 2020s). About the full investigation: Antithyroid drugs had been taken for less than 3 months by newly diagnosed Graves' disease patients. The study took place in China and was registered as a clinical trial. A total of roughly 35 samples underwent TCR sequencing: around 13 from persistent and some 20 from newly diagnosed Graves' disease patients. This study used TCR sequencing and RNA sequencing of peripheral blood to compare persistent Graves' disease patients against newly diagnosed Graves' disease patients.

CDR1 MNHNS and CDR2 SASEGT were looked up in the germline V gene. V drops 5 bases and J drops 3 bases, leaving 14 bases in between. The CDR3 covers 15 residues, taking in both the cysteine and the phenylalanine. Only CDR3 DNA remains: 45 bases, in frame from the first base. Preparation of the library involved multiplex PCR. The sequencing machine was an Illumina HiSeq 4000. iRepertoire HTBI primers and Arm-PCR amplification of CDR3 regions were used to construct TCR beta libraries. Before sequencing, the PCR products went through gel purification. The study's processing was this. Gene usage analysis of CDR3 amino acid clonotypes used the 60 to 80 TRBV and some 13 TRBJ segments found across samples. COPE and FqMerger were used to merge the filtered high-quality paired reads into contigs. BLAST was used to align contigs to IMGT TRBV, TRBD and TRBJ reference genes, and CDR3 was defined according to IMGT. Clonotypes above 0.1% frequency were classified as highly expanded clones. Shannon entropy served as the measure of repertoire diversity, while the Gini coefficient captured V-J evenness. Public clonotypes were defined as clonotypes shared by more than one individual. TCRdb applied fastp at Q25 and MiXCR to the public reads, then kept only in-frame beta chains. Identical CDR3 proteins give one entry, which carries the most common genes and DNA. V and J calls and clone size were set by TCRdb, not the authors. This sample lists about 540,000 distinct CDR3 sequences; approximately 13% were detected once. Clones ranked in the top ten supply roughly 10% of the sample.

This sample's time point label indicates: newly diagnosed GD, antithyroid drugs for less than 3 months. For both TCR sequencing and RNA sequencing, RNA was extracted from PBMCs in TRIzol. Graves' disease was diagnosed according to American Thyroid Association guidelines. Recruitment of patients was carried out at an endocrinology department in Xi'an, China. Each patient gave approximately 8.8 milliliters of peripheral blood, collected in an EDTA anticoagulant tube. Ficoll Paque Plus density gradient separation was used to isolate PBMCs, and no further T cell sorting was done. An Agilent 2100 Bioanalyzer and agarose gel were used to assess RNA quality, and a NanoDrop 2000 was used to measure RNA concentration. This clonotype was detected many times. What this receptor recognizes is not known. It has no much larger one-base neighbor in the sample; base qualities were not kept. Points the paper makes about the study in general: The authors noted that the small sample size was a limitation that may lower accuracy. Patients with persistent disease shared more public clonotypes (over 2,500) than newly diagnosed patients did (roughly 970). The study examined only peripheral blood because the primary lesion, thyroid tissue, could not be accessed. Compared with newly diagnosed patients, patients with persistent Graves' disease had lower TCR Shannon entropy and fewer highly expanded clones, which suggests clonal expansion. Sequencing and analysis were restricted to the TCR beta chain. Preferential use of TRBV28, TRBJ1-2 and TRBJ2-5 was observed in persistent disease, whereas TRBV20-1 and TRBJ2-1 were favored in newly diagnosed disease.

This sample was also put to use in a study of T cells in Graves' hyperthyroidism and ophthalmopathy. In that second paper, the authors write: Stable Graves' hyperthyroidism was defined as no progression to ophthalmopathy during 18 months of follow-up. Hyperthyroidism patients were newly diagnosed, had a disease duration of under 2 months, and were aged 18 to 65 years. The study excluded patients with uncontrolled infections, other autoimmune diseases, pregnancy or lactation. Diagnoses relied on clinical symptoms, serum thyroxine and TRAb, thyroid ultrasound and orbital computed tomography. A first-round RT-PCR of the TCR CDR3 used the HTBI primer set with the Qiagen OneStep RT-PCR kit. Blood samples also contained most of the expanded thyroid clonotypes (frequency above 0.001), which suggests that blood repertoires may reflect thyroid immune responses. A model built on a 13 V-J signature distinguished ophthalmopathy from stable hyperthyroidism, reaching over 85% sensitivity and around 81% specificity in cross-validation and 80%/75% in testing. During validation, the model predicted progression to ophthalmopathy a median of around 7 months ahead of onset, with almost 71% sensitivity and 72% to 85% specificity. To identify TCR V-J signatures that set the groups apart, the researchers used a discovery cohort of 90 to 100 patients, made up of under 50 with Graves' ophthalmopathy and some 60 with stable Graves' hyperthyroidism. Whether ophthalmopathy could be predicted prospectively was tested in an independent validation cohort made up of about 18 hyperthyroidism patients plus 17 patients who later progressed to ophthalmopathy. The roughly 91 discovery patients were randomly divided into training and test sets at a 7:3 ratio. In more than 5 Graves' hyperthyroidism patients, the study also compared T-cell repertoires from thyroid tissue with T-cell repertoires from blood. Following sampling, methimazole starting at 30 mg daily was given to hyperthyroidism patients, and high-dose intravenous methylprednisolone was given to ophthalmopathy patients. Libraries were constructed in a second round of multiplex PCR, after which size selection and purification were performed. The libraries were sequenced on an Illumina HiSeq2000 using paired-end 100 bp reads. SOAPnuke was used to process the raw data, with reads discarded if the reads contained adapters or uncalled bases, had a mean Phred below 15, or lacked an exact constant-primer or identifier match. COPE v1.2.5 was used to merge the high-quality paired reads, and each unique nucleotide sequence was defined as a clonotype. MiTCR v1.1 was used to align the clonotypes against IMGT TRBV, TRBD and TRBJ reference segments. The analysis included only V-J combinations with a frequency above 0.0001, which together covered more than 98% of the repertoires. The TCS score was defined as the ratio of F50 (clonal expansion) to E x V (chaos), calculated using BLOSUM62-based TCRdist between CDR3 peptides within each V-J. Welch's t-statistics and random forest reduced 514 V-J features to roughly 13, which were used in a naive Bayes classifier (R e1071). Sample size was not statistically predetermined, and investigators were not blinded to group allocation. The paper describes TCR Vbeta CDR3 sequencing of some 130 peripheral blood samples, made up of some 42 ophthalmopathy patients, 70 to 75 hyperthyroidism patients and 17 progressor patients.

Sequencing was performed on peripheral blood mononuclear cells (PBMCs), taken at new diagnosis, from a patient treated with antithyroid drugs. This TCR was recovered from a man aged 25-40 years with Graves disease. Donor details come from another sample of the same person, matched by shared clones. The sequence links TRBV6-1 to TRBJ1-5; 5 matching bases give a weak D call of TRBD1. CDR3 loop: CASSTARGSNQPQHF. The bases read TGTGCCAGCAGTACCGCGCGGGGGTCCAATCAGCCCCAGCATTTT.